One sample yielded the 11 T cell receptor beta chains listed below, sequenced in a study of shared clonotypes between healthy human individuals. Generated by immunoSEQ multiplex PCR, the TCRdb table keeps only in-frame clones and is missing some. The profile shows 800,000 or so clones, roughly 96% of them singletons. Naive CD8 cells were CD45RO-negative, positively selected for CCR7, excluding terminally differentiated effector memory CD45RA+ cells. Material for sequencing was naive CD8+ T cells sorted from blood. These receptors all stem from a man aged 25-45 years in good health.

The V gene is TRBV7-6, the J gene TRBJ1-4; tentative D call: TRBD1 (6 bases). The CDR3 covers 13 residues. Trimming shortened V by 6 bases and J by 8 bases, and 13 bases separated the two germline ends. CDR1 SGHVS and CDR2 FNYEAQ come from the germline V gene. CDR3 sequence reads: CASSKGTNEKLFF. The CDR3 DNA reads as TGTGCCAGCAGTAAAGGGACAAACGAAAAACTGTTTTTT.

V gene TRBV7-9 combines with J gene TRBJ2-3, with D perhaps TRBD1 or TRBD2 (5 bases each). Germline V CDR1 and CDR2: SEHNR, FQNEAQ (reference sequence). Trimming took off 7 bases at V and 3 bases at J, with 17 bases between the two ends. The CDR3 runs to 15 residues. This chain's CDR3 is CASTFRDVGTDTQYF. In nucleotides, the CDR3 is TGTGCCAGCACCTTCCGGGACGTCGGGACAGATACGCAGTATTTT.

CDR3 nucleotide sequence: TGTGCCATCCGGGACAGTAAGACTAGCACAGATACGCAGTATTTT. Amino acid sequence: CAIRDSKTSTDTQYF. The chain employs TRBV10-3 and TRBJ2-3; 7 nucleotides match TRBD1. Germline V gene lookup returns CDR1 ENHRY and CDR2 SYGVKD. J was trimmed by 0 bases and V by 8 bases; bases with no gene match: 8. This CDR3 has 15 amino acids.

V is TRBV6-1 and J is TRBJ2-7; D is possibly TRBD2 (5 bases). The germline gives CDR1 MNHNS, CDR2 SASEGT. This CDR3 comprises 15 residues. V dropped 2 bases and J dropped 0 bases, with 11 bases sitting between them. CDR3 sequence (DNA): TGTGCCAGCAGTGAAATGGTGGGAGACTCCTACGAGCAGTACTTC. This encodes CASSEMVGDSYEQYF.

DNA of the CDR3: TGTGCCAGCAGCTTAGCGCTAAGAGGGCTGTTTTTT. Translated, it gives CASSLALRGLFF. This chain connects TRBV7-9 to TRBJ2-2; D unresolved. There are 12 residues in the CDR3. Germline V gene lookup returns CDR1 SEHNR and CDR2 FQNEAQ (reference sequence). Deletions cut 0 bases from V and 13 bases from J, with 9 bases between.

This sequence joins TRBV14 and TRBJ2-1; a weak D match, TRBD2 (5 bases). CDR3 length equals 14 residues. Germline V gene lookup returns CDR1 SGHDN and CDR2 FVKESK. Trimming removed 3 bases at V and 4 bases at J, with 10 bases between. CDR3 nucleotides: TGTGCCAGCAGCCATCTTGAGGGATACAATGAGCAGTTCTTC. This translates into CASSHLEGYNEQFF.

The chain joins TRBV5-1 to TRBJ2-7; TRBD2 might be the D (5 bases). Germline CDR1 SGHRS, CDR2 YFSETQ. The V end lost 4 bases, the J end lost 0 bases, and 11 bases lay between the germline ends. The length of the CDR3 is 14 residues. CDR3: CASSPTSSSYEQYF. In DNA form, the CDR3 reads TGCGCCAGCAGCCCCACTAGTTCCTCCTACGAGCAGTACTTC.

CDR3 loop: CASSLGQARSNQPQHF. CDR3 nucleotides: TGTGCCAGCAGCTTGGGGCAGGCCCGTAGCAATCAGCCCCAGCATTTT. The chain carries TRBV5-6 and TRBJ1-5, with unresolved D. The CDR3 sequence is 16 residues long. V was shortened by 0 bases and J by 0 bases, with 10 bases between the two germline ends. CDR1 and CDR2 from the germline V gene are SGHDT and YYEEEE.

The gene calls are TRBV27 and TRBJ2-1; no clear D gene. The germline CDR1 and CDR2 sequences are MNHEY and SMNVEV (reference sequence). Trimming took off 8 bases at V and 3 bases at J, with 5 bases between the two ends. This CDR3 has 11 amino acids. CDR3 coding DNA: TGTGCCAGCCAGGACTACAATGAGCAGTTCTTC. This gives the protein CASQDYNEQFF.

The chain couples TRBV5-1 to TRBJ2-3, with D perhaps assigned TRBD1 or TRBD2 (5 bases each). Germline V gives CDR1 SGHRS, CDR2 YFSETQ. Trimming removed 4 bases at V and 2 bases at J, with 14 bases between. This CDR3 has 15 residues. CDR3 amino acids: CASSLGDPITDTQYF. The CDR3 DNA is TGCGCCAGCAGCCTAGGGGACCCCATCACAGATACGCAGTATTTT.

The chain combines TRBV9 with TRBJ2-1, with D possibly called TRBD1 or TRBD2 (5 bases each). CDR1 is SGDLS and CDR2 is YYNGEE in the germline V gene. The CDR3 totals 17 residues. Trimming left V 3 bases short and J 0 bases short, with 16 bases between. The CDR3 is CASSDAGTTNSYNEQFF. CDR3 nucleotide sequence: TGTGCCAGCAGCGACGCCGGGACGACGAACTCCTACAATGAGCAGTTCTTC.